Listed below are T cell receptor beta chains from one sample, sequenced in a study of OX40 agonist ivuxolimab in advanced cancers. Produced via immunoSEQ multiplex PCR; TCRdb's table is partial and in-frame only. The repertoire holds some 100,000 clones, with approximately 90% as singletons. The specimen was CD4+ or CD8+ T cells sorted from blood, collected in a trial of the OX40 agonist ivuxolimab. These TCRs come from an adult with an advanced solid tumor such as melanoma, head and neck, liver or kidney cancer. Both conserved end residues are part of each CDR3. D genes are given only for firm matches. Some rows mark clone size as missing; the rest say once, few, many or name a class of expanded clone.

J: TRBJ2-4
size: .
V: TRBV7-2
D: .
DNA: TGTGCCAGCAGCATTGATCAGAGAGGGGACATTCAGTACTTC
CDR3: CASSIDQRGDIQYF

J: TRBJ1-5
size: .
V: TRBV6-6
D: TRBD1
DNA: TGTGCCAGCAGATCTGGGACAGGGGCCACTTCTCAGCCCCAGCATTTT
CDR3: CASRSGTGATSQPQHF

J: TRBJ2-3
size: .
V: TRBV6-5
D: .
DNA: TGTGCCAGCAGTTACTCCGCGGGAAGCGACACAGATACGCAGTATTTT
CDR3: CASSYSAGSDTDTQYF

J: TRBJ2-5
size: .
V: TRBV10-3
D: TRBD2
DNA: TGTGCCATCAGTGACCCCCCCGGGACTAGCGGCCAAGAGACCCAGTACTTC
CDR3: CAISDPPGTSGQETQYF

J: TRBJ1-3
size: .
V: TRBV9
D: .
DNA: TGTGCCAGCAGCGTAGCTGGCGGGAGCTCTGGAAACACCATATATTTT
CDR3: CASSVAGGSSGNTIYF

J: TRBJ2-7
size: .
V: TRBV28
D: .
DNA: TGTGCCAGCAGTACCCGGACAGTCTACGAGCAGTACTTC
CDR3: CASSTRTVYEQYF

J: TRBJ2-7
size: .
V: TRBV6-6
D: TRBD2
DNA: TGTGCCAGCAGAGGACTAGCCGCGCACCCCGAGCAGTACTTC
CDR3: CASRGLAAHPEQYF

J: TRBJ2-2
size: .
V: TRBV7-2
D: TRBD1
DNA: TGTGCCAGCAGCTTAGTCGGGACAGCGAACACCGGGGAGCTGTTTTTT
CDR3: CASSLVGTANTGELFF

J: TRBJ1-5
size: .
V: TRBV28
D: .
DNA: TGTGCCGCTAAAGGGCCCCTTAGCAATCAGCCCCAGCATTTT
CDR3: CAAKGPLSNQPQHF

J: TRBJ1-5
size: .
V: TRBV5-5
D: TRBD1
DNA: TGTGCCAGCAGCTACACCGGGACAGGGGGCAATCAGCCCCAGCATTTT
CDR3: CASSYTGTGGNQPQHF

J: TRBJ1-3
size: .
V: TRBV7-2
D: .
DNA: TGTGCCAGCAGCTTAGTGGCTGTTACTGGAAACACCATATATTTT
CDR3: CASSLVAVTGNTIYF

J: TRBJ2-7
size: .
V: TRBV7-9
D: TRBD2
DNA: TGTGCCAGCGGACCTAGCGGGGGAACCTACGAGCAGTACTTC
CDR3: CASGPSGGTYEQYF

J: TRBJ1-1
size: .
V: TRBV9
D: .
DNA: TGTGCCAGCAGCGTAGGACAGATGAACACTGAAGCTTTCTTT
CDR3: CASSVGQMNTEAFF

J: TRBJ2-7
size: .
V: TRBV2
D: TRBD1
DNA: TGTGCCAGCAGCTCGGGACAGGGGAGGATTTACGAGCAGTACTTC
CDR3: CASSSGQGRIYEQYF

J: TRBJ2-5
size: .
V: TRBV7-9
D: TRBD1
DNA: TGTGCCAGCAGCTTCAGCGGACAGGGGTGGCGAGAGACCCAGTACTTC
CDR3: CASSFSGQGWRETQYF

J: TRBJ2-3
size: .
V: TRBV5-5
D: .
DNA: TGTGCCAGCAGCTTGGACCCGGGGGTCAGGGATACGCAGTATTTT
CDR3: CASSLDPGVRDTQYF

J: TRBJ2-5
size: .
V: TRBV10-3
D: TRBD2
DNA: TGTGCCATCTCCCCCAGTAGCGGGGAGACCCAGTACTTC
CDR3: CAISPSSGETQYF

J: TRBJ1-5
size: .
V: TRBV27
D: .
DNA: TGTGCCAGCAGTTTAACTGGCCGGGATCGCAATCAGCCCCAGCATTTT
CDR3: CASSLTGRDRNQPQHF

J: TRBJ2-1
size: .
V: TRBV5-8
D: .
DNA: TGTGCCAGCAGCTTAGGGCAGTACAATGAGCAGTTCTTC
CDR3: CASSLGQYNEQFF

J: TRBJ2-7
size: once
V: TRBV7-9
D: .
DNA: TGTGCCAGCAGCTTAGCTTCCGCGAGGCAGTACTTC
CDR3: CASSLASARQYF

J: TRBJ2-1
size: .
V: TRBV4-1
D: TRBD2
DNA: TGCGCCAGCAGCCAAGGTCCTCTTACGCGTCGGCGGGAGGAGTCATGGAATGAGCAGTTCTTC
CDR3: CASSQGPLTRRREESWNEQFF

J: TRBJ2-7
size: .
V: TRBV30
D: .
DNA: TGTGCCTGGAGTCAGGGATTAGAATACGAGCAGTACTTC
CDR3: CAWSQGLEYEQYF

J: TRBJ2-5
size: .
V: TRBV19
D: .
DNA: TGTGCCAGTAGTAAGGGTGGGGAGACCCAGTACTTC
CDR3: CASSKGGETQYF

J: TRBJ2-7
size: .
V: TRBV5-1
D: .
DNA: TGCGCCAGCAGCTTGGTGTCAGGGCCCTACGAGCAGTACTTC
CDR3: CASSLVSGPYEQYF

J: TRBJ2-2
size: .
V: TRBV19
D: TRBD1
DNA: TGTGCCAGTAGTAGAGGACAGGGGAACACCGGGGAGCTGTTTTTT
CDR3: CASSRGQGNTGELFF

J: TRBJ1-1
size: .
V: TRBV28
D: .
DNA: TGTGCCAGCATTTACTCTACGAACACTGAAGCTTTCTTT
CDR3: CASIYSTNTEAFF

J: TRBJ2-7
size: .
V: TRBV28
D: .
DNA: TGTGCCAGCAGTGGGGGCCAGGCGCCCTCCTACGAGCAGTACTTC
CDR3: CASSGGQAPSYEQYF

J: TRBJ2-7
size: few
V: TRBV7-2
D: TRBD1
DNA: TGTGCCAGCAGCTTAGTGGGTGACAGGGCCGACGAGCAGTACTTC
CDR3: CASSLVGDRADEQYF

J: TRBJ2-5
size: .
V: TRBV5-1
D: TRBD2
DNA: TGCGCCAGCAGCTTGGATAGGATAGCGGGACGAGAGACCCAGTACTTC
CDR3: CASSLDRIAGRETQYF

J: TRBJ1-5
size: .
V: TRBV7-8
D: TRBD1
DNA: TGTGCCAGCAGCCAGGGGGGGCGGCGCAATCAGCCCCAGCATTTT
CDR3: CASSQGGRRNQPQHF

J: TRBJ2-1
size: .
V: TRBV10-3
D: TRBD2
DNA: TGTGCCATCAGTGCCGGGACTAGCCGCTATGAGCAGTTCTTC
CDR3: CAISAGTSRYEQFF

J: TRBJ1-5
size: .
V: TRBV6-5
D: TRBD1
DNA: TGTGCCAGCAGTCTAGACAGGGGCCAGCCCCAGCATTTT
CDR3: CASSLDRGQPQHF

J: TRBJ1-2
size: .
V: TRBV10-3
D: .
DNA: TGTGCCATCAGTGGCGCGGGGTCGGACTATGGCTACACCTTC
CDR3: CAISGAGSDYGYTF

J: TRBJ1-4
size: .
V: TRBV5-8
D: TRBD1
DNA: TGTGCCAGCAGTTCCACAGGGGCAGGTGAAAAACTGTTTTTT
CDR3: CASSSTGAGEKLFF

J: TRBJ2-7
size: .
V: TRBV28
D: .
DNA: TGTGCCAGCAGGAACCCAGGGAGCTCCTACGAGCAGTACTTC
CDR3: CASRNPGSSYEQYF

J: TRBJ2-3
size: .
V: TRBV4-3
D: TRBD2
DNA: TGCGCCAGCAGCCAAGAGCGGGGGGTCTCTGTCACGCAGTATTTT
CDR3: CASSQERGVSVTQYF

J: TRBJ2-1
size: once
V: TRBV7-9
D: .
DNA: TGTGCCAGCAGCTCATCCTGGGGGTTTCAGGGCGGTGAGCAGTTCTTC
CDR3: CASSSSWGFQGGEQFF

J: TRBJ2-5
size: .
V: TRBV2
D: .
DNA: TGTGCCAGTAGTGAAGGACGGATTCAAGAGACCCAGTACTTC
CDR3: CASSEGRIQETQYF

J: TRBJ1-1
size: .
V: TRBV6-1
D: .
DNA: TGTGCCAGCAGCCCCAGTGGGGGGCTGAACACTGAAGCTTTCTTT
CDR3: CASSPSGGLNTEAFF

J: TRBJ1-4
size: .
V: TRBV4-2
D: TRBD1
DNA: TGTGCCAGCAGCGGGGACAGGGGAGAAAAACTGTTTTTT
CDR3: CASSGDRGEKLFF

J: TRBJ2-1
size: .
V: TRBV19
D: .
DNA: TGTGCCAGCCGATTAGGGGTTGGGGATTGGAATGAGCAGTTCTTC
CDR3: CASRLGVGDWNEQFF

J: TRBJ2-2
size: .
V: TRBV2
D: .
DNA: TGTGCCAGCAGTGACCGCCAGAGGGGCACCGGGGAGCTGTTTTTT
CDR3: CASSDRQRGTGELFF

J: TRBJ2-1
size: .
V: TRBV4-1
D: .
DNA: TGCGCCAGCAGCCAAGCCGGACTCAGGTCCTACAATGAGCAGTTCTTC
CDR3: CASSQAGLRSYNEQFF

J: TRBJ1-1
size: .
V: TRBV6-6
D: .
DNA: TGTGCCAGCAGTCCTGGCTCAGGGGTGTTGAACACTGAAGCTTTCTTT
CDR3: CASSPGSGVLNTEAFF

J: TRBJ2-3
size: .
V: TRBV27
D: .
DNA: TGTGCCAGCACTTGGGACCGCCGGAGCACAGATACGCAGTATTTT
CDR3: CASTWDRRSTDTQYF